The 10 T cell receptor beta chains presented below share a single source sample, sequenced in a study of T-cell reconstitution after alpha-beta-depleted transplantation in children. Unique molecular identifiers tagged the TCRbeta library. TCRdb analysed the PCR reads with MiXCR anew, one entry per CDR3 protein. This table holds hundreds of thousands of distinct CDR3 sequences, about 23% found once. Sequencing was performed on PBMCs, mostly from graft donor cells, taken 360 days after TCRalphabeta/CD19-depleted stem cell transplant. The receptors come from a boy under two years old who had a stem cell transplant for acute myeloid leukemia, so the T cells may come from the graft donor.

This clonotype was detected a few times. The rearrangement links TRBV2 to TRBJ2-5; D may match TRBD1 or TRBD2 (6 bases each). V lost 8 bases and J lost 0, with 19 bases in between. The CDR3 is made up of 16 amino acids. Germline V gene data show CDR1 as SNHLY and CDR2 as FYNNEI. CDR3 sequence (DNA): TGTGCCAGCGGAGAGGCGAGGAGGGGGTACCAAGAGACCCAGTACTTC. It specifies CASGEARRGYQETQYF.

This clonotype was seen a handful of times. The chain employs TRBV4-1 and TRBJ2-7; 9 positions agree with TRBD2. Trimming took 3 bases from V and 2 from J; bases not matched to a gene: 2. From germline, CDR1 is MGHRA and CDR2 YSYEKL. The CDR3 totals 14 residues. CDR3 region: CASSQSGGPYEQYV. The CDR3, as DNA: TGCGCCAGCAGCCAGAGCGGGGGGCCCTACGAGCAGTACGTC.

The V call is TRBV4-2, the J call TRBJ2-2; weak D call: TRBD1 (6 bases). In germline, CDR1 is LGHNA, CDR2 YNFKEQ. V lost 0 bases and J 5 bases, leaving 16 bases between the germline ends. The length of the CDR3 is 17 residues. The CDR3 nucleotides are TGTGCCAGCAGCCAAGAAGTGTCCAGGGGAAGGACCGGGGAGCTGTTTTTT. It encodes CASSQEVSRGRTGELFF.

There are a few counts of this clonotype. This chain links TRBV20-1 with TRBJ1-2; tentatively, D is TRBD1 (6 bases). There are 12 residues in the CDR3. CDR1 is DFQATT and CDR2 is SNEGSKA in the germline V gene (reference sequence). V lost 2 bases and J lost 6, with 10 bases in between. The CDR3: CSARNREDGYTF. Here the CDR3 DNA reads TGCAGTGCTAGAAACAGGGAAGATGGCTACACCTTC.

Only a few counts were recorded for this clonotype. The chain joins TRBV5-1 to TRBJ1-1; TRBD1 agrees at 7 bases. The CDR3 runs to 16 residues. The J segment lost 1 base and the V segment lost 4 bases, leaving 10 bases of the junction unmatched. Germline-derived CDR1 and CDR2 are SGHRS and YFSETQ. CDR3 bases: TGCGCCAGCAGCCGGGGACAGCCAAGGTCGAACACTGAAGCTTTCTTT. Encoded protein: CASSRGQPRSNTEAFF.

This clonotype was seen repeatedly, ten times or more. The rearrangement uses TRBV7-2 and TRBJ2-7; tentatively, D is TRBD1 (5 bases). This CDR3 has 15 amino acids. From germline, CDR1 is SGHTA and CDR2 FQGNSA. Trimming stripped 2 bases from V and 6 bases from J, with 17 bases between. The CDR3 is CASSLHTVQAIEQYF. The CDR3 coding sequence is TGTGCCAGCAGCTTACATACCGTACAGGCGATCGAGCAGTACTTC.

This clonotype has a count of ten or more. This sequence joins TRBV28 and TRBJ2-1; tentative D call: TRBD2 (7 bases). Looked up from germline, CDR1 is MDHEN and CDR2 is SYDVKM. The V gene lost 6 bases and the J gene lost 9 bases, with 15 bases spanning the gap. This CDR3 has 13 amino acids. The DNA for the CDR3 is TGTGCCAGCAGAGGGGGGGCGCCGGGTGAGCAGTTCTTC. Translation gives CASRGGAPGEQFF. Based on the CDR3 plus reference TRBV28 and TRBJ2-1, the full variable domain is DVKVTQSSRYLVKRTGEKVFLECVQDMDHENMFWYRQDPGLGLRLIYFSYDVKMKEKGDIPEGYSVSREKKERFSLILESASTNQTSMYLCASRGGAPGEQFFGPGTRLTVL.

The J gene is TRBJ2-1, the V gene TRBV6-1; no reliable D call. V lost 8 bases and J 6 bases, leaving 14 bases between the germline ends. The germline CDR1 and CDR2 sequences are MNHNS and SASEGT. There are 13 residues in the CDR3. CDR3 DNA: TGTGCCAGCCGGGTGGTATTGGGCAATGAGCAGTTCTTC. Residues: CASRVVLGNEQFF.

The chain carries TRBV24-1 and TRBJ2-3; 12 nucleotides match TRBD1. The junction had 0 bases not matched to a gene; V was cut back by 2 bases and J by 4 bases. There are 15 residues in the CDR3. Germline V gene lookup returns CDR1 KGHDR and CDR2 SFDVKD. The CDR3 loop is CATSDWDRGPDTQYF. The CDR3 nucleotides are TGTGCCACCAGTGATTGGGACAGGGGGCCAGATACGCAGTATTTT.

This clonotype was observed a handful of times. The chain links TRBV7-2 to TRBJ2-3, with D perhaps matching TRBD2 (6 bases). Germline V gives CDR1 SGHTA, CDR2 FQGNSA. V shed 5 bases and J shed 2 bases, with 17 bases lying between them. This CDR3 contains 16 residues. CDR3 sequence reads: CASSRRDSGFTDTQYF. The CDR3 nucleotides read TGTGCCAGCAGCAGAAGGGACTCCGGATTCACAGATACGCAGTATTTT.